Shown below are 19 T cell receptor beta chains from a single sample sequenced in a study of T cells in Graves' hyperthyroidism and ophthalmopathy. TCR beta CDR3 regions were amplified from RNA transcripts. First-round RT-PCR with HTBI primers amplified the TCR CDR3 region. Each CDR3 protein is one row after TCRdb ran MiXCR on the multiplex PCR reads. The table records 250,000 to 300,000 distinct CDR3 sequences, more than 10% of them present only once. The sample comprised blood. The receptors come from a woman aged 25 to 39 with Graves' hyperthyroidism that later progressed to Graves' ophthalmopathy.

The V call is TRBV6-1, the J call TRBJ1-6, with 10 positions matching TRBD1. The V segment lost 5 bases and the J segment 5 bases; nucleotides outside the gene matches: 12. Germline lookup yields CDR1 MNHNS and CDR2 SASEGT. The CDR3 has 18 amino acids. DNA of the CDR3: TGTGCCAGCAGTAAGACTCAGACAGGGGGCGCCAATAATTCACCCCTCCACTTT. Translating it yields CASSKTQTGGANNSPLHF.

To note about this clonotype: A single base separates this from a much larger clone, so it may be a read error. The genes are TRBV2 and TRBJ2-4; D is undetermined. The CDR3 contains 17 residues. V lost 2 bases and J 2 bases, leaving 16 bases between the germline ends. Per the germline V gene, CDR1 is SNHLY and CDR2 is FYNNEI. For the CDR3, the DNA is TGTGCCAGCAGTGAACTTCCTTCCGAATCCTCCAAAAACATTCAGTACTTC. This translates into CASSELPSESSKNIQYF.

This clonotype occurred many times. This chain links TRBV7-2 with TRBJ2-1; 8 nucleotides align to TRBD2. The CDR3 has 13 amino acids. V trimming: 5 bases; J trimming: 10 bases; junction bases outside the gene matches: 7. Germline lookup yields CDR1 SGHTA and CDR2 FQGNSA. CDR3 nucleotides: TGTGCCAGCAGCCGGGAGGGACTGCGAGAGCAGTTCTTC. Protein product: CASSREGLREQFF.

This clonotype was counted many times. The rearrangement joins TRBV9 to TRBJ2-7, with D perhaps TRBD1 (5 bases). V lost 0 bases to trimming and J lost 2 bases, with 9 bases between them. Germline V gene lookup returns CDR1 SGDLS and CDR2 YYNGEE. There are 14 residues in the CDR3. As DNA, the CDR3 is TGTGCCAGCAGCGTAGGGGGCGACCCCTACGAGCAGTACTTC. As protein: CASSVGGDPYEQYF.

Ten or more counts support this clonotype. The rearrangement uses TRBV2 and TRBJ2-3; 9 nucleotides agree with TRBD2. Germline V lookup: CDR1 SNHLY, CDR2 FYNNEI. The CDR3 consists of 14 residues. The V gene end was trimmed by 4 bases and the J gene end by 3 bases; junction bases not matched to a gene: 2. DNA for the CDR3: TGTGCCAGCAGTGTGACTAGCGGTACAGATACGCAGTATTTT. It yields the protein CASSVTSGTDTQYF.

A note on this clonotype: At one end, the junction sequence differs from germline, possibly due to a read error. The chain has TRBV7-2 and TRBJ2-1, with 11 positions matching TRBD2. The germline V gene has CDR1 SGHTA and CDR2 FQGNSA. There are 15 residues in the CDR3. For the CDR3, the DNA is TGCGCCAGCAGCACGGGACTAGCGGAGTACAATGAGCAGTTCTTC. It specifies CASSTGLAEYNEQFF.

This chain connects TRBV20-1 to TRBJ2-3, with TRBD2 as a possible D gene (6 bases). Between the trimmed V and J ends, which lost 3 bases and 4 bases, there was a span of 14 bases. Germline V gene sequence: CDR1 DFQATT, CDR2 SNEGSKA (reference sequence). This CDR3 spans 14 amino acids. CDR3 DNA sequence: TGCAGTGCTAGTCTGCGGGGAGAGGCAGATACGCAGTATTTT. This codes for CSASLRGEADTQYF.

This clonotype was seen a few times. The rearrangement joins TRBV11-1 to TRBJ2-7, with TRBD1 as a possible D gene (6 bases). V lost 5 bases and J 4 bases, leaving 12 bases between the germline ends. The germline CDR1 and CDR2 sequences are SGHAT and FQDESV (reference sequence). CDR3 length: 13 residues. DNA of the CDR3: TGTGCCAGCAGCACGGCCCAGGGGTACGAGCAGTACTTC. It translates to CASSTAQGYEQYF.

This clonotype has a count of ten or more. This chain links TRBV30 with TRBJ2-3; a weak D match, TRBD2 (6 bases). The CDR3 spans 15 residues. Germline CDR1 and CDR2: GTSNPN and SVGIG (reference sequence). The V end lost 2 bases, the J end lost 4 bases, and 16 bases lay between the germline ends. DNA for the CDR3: TGTGCCTGGAGTACCGGGACTGCCCACTCAGATACGCAGTATTTT. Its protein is CAWSTGTAHSDTQYF.

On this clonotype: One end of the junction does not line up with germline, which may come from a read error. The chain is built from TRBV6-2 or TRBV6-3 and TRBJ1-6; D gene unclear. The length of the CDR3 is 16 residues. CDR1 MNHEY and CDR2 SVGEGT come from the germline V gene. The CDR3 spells CAISESNTVGNSPLHF. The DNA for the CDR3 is TGTGCCATCAGTGAGTCGAATACAGTCGGCAATTCACCCCTCCACTTT.

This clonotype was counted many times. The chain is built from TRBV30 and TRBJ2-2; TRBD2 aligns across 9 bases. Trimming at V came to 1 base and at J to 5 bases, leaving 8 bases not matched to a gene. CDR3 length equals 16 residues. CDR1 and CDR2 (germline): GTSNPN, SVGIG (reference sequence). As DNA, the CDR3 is TGTGCCTGGAGTGGGATTAGCGGGAGTAAAACCGGGGAGCTGTTTTTT. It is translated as CAWSGISGSKTGELFF.

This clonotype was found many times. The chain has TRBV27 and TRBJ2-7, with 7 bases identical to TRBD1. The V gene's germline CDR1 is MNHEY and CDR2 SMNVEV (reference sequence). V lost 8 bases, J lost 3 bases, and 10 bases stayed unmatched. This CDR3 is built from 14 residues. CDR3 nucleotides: TGTGCCAGCGGAACCGGGACAGAGAGCTACGAGCAGTACTTC. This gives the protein CASGTGTESYEQYF.

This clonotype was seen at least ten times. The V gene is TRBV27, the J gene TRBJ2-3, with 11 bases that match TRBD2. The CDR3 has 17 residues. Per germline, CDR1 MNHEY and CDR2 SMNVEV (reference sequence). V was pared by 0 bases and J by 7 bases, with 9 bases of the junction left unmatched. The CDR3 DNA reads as TGTGCCAGCAGTTTATCGGCTAGCGGGAGGTACCTCTATACGCAGTATTTT. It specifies CASSLSASGRYLYTQYF.

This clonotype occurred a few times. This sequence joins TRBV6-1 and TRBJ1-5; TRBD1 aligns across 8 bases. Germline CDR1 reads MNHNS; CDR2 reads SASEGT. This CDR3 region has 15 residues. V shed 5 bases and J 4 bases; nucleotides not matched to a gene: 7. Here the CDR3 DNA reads TGTGCCAGCAGTAAACCGGGACAGGTGAATCAGCCCCAGCATTTT. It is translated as CASSKPGQVNQPQHF.

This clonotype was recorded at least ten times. The CDR3 sequence: CSVGRLGGYEQYF. The CDR3 DNA reads TGCAGCGTTGGTAGGCTAGGGGGCTACGAGCAGTACTTC. This chain joins TRBV29-1 and TRBJ2-7; tentatively, D is TRBD1 (6 bases). V was shortened by 4 bases and J by 3 bases, with 13 bases between the two germline ends. The V gene's germline CDR1 is SQVTM and CDR2 ANQGSEA. The CDR3 has 13 residues.

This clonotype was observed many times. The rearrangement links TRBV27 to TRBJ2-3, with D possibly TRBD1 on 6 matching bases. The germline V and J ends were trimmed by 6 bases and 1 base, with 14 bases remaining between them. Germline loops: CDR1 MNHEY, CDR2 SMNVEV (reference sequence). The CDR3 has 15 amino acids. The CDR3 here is CASRSQGRGTDTQYF. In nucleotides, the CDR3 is TGTGCCAGCAGGAGTCAGGGGCGCGGCACAGATACGCAGTATTTT.

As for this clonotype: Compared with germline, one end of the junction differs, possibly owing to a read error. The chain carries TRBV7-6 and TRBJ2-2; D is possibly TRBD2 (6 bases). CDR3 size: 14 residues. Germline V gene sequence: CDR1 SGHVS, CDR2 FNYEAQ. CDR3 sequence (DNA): TGTGTCAGCAGCGGGCTCGGGGGCACCGGGGAGCTGTTTTTT. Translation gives CVSSGLGGTGELFF.

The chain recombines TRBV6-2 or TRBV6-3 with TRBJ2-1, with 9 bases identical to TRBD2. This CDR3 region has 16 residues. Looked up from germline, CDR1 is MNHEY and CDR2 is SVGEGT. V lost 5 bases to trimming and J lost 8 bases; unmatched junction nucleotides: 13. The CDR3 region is CASSRTAGGPVDEQFF. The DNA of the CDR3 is TGTGCCAGCAGTCGAACGGCGGGAGGGCCGGTAGATGAGCAGTTCTTC.

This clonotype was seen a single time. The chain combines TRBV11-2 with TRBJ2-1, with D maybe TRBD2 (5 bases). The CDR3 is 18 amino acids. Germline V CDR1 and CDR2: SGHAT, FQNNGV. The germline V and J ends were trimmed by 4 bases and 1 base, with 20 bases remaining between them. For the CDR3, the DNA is TGTGCCAGCAGCTCCCCCTTTTTTGGGGAGTCGTCCTACAATGAGCAGTTCTTC. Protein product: CASSSPFFGESSYNEQFF. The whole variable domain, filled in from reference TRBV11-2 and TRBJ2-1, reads EAGVAQSPRYKIIEKRQSVAFWCNPISGHATLYWYQQILGQGPKLLIQFQNNGVVDDSQLPKDRFSAERLKGVDSTLKIQPAKLEDSAVYLCASSSPFFGESSYNEQFFGPGTRLTVL.